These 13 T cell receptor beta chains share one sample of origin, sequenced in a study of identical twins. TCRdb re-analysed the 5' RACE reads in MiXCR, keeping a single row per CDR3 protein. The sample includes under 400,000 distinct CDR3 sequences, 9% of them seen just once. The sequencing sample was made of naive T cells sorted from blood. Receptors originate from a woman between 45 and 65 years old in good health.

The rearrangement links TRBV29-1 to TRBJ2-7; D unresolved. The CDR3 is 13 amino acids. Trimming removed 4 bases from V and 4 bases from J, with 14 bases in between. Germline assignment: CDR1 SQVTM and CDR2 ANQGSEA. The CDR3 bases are TGCAGCGTTGTGACACCCCTTGGGTACGAGCAGTACTTC. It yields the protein CSVVTPLGYEQYF.

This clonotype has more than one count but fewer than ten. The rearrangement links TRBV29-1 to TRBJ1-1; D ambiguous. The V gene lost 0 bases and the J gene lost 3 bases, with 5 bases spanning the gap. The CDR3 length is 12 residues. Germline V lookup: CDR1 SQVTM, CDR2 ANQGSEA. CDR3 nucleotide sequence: TGCAGCGTTGAAGAATCGTACACTGAAGCTTTCTTT. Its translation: CSVEESYTEAFF.

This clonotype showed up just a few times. The CDR3 DNA follows: TGTGCCAGCAACCGAGGGGGAAATAATTCACCCCTCCACTTT. Its protein product is CASNRGGNNSPLHF. The rearrangement joins TRBV7-9 to TRBJ1-6; tentative D call: TRBD1 (6 bases). This CDR3 contains 14 residues. Germline CDR1 reads SEHNR; CDR2 reads FQNEAQ (reference sequence). V lost 7 bases, J lost 5 bases, and 12 bases lay in between.

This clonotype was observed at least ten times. The CDR3 bases are TGCGCCAGCAGCGCGGATCCTAGTTACACCGGGGAGCTGTTTTTT. Translated, it gives CASSADPSYTGELFF. The rearrangement joins TRBV5-1 to TRBJ2-2, with D unresolved. Germline V gene data show CDR1 as SGHRS and CDR2 as YFSETQ. Trimming stripped 4 bases from V and 3 bases from J, with 13 bases between. The CDR3 has 15 residues.

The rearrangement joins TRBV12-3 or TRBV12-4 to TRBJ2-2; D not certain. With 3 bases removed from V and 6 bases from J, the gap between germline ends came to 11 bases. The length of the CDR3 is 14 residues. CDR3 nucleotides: TGTGCCAGCAGTTTCAAGTCGAGTGCCGGGGAGCTGTTTTTT. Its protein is CASSFKSSAGELFF.

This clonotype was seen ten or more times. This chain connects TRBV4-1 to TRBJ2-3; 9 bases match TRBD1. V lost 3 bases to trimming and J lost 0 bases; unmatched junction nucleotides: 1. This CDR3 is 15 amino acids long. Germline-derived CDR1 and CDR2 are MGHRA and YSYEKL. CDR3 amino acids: CASSHGTGSTDTQYF. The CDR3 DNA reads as TGCGCCAGCAGCCATGGGACAGGGAGCACAGATACGCAGTATTTT.

In nucleotides, the CDR3 is TGCAGTGCTAGAGTTTTCGACGGCTCCTATGGCTACACCTTC. Its protein is CSARVFDGSYGYTF. The J gene is TRBJ1-2, the V gene TRBV20-1; D call uncertain. Between the trimmed V and J ends, which lost 1 base and 4 bases, there was a span of 13 bases. The CDR3 loop spans 14 amino acids. Germline CDR1 and CDR2: DFQATT and SNEGSKA (reference sequence).

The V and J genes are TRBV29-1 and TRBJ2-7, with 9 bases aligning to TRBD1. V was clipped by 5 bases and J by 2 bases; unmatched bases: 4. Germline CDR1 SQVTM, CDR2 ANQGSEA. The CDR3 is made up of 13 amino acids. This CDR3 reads CSVPGTGTYEQYF. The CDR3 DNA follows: TGCAGCGTTCCCGGGACAGGGACCTACGAGCAGTACTTC.

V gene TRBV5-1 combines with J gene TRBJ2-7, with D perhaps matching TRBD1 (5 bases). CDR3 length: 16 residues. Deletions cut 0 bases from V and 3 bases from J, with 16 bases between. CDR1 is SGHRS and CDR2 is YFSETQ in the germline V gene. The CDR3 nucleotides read TGCGCCAGCAGCTTGGGTTCCGGTCCAAGGGGCTACGAGCAGTACGTC. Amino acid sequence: CASSLGSGPRGYEQYV.

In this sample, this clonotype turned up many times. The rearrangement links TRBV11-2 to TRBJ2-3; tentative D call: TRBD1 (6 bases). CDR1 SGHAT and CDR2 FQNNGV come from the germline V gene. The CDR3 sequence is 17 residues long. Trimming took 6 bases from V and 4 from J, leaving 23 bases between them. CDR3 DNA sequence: TGTGCCAGCAGACATCAAAACGAAAGGGGGTTGGCAGATACGCAGTATTTT. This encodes CASRHQNERGLADTQYF.

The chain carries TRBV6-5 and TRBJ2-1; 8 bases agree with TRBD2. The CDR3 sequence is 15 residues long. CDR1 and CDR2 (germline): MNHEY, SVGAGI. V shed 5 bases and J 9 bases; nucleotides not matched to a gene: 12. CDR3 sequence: CASSRGVAGTGEQFF. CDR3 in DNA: TGTGCCAGCAGTAGAGGGGTAGCGGGGACGGGTGAGCAGTTCTTC.

The CDR3 spells CASRGSGSTDTQYF. The CDR3 DNA reads TGCGCCAGCAGGGGTAGCGGGAGCACAGATACGCAGTATTTT. The chain is built from TRBV10-2 and TRBJ2-3, with TRBD2 matching 7 bases. Germline-derived CDR1 and CDR2 are WSHSY and SAAADI. There are 14 residues in the CDR3. The ends lost 6 bases at V and 0 bases at J; junction bases unmatched: 3.

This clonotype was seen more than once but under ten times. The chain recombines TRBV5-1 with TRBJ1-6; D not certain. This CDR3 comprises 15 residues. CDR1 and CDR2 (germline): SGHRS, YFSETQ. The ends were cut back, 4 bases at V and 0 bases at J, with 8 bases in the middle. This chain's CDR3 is CASSPWSSYNSPLHF. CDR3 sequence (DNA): TGCGCCAGCAGCCCATGGAGCTCCTATAATTCACCCCTCCACTTT.